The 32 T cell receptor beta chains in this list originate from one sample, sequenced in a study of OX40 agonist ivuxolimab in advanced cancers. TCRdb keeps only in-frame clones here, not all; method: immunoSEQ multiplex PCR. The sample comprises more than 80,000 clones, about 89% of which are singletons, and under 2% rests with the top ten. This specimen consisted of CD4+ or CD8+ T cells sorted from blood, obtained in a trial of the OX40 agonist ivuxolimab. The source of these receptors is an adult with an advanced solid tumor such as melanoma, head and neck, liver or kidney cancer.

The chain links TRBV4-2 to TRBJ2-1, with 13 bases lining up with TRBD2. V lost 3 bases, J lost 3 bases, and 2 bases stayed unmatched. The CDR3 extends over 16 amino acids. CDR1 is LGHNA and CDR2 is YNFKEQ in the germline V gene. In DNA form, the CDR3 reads TGTGCCAGCAGCCAGGGACTAGCGGGAATCTACAATGAGCAGTTCTTC. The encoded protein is CASSQGLAGIYNEQFF.

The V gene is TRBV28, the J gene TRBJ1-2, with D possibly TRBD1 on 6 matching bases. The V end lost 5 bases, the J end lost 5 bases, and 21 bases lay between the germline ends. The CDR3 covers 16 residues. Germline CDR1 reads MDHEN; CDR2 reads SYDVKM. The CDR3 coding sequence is TGTGCCAGCAGTACCCCCCCGGACAGCGCGAGTTATGGCTACACCTTC. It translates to CASSTPPDSASYGYTF.

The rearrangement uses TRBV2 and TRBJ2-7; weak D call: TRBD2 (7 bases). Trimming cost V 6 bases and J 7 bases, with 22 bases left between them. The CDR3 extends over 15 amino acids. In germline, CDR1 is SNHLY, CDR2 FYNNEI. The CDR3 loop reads CASRPFGGPRGEQYF. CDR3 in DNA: TGTGCCAGCAGACCCTTCGGGGGGCCTCGGGGGGAGCAGTACTTC.

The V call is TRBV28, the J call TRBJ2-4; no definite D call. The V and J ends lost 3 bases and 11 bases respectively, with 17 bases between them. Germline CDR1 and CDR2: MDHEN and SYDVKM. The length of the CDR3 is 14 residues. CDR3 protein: CASSFSLGHRVQYF. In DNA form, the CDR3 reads TGTGCCAGCAGTTTTAGTCTAGGCCATAGGGTTCAGTACTTC. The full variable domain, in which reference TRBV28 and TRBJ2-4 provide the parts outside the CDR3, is DVKVTQSSRYLVKRTGEKVFLECVQDMDHENMFWYRQDPGLGLRLIYFSYDVKMKEKGDIPEGYSVSREKKERFSLILESASTNQTSMYLCASSFSLGHRVQYFGAGTRLSVL.

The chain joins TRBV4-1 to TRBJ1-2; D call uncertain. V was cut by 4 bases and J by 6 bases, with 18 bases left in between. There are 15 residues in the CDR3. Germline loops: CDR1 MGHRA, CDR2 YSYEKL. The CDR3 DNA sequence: TGCGCCAGCAGCCTCCTGTTGACCGGTCCAGATGGCTACACCTTC. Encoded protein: CASSLLLTGPDGYTF.

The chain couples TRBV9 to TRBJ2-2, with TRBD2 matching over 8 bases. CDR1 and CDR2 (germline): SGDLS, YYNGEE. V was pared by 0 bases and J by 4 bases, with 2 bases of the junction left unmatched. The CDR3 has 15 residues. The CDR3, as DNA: TGTGCCAGCAGCGTAGCGGGAGGGGTCACCGGGGAGCTGTTTTTT. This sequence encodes CASSVAGGVTGELFF.

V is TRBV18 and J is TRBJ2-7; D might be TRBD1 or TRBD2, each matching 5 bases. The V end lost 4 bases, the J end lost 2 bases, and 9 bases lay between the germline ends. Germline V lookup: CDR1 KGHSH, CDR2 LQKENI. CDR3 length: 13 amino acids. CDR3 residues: CASSRGMAYEQYF. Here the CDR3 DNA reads TGTGCCAGCTCACGGGGGATGGCCTACGAGCAGTACTTC. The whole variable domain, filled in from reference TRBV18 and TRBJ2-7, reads NAGVMQNPRHLVRRRGQEARLRCSPMKGHSHVYWYRQLPEEGLKFMVYLQKENIIDESGMPKERFSAEFPKEGPSILRIQQVVRGDSAAYFCASSRGMAYEQYFGPGTRLTVT.

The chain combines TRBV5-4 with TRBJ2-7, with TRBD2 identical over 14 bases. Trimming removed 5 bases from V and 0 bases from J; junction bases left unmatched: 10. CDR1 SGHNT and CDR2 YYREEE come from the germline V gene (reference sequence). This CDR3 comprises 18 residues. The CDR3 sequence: CASSPGLAGEGASYEQYF. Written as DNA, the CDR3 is TGTGCCAGCAGTCCGGGACTAGCGGGAGAAGGGGCCTCCTACGAGCAGTACTTC.

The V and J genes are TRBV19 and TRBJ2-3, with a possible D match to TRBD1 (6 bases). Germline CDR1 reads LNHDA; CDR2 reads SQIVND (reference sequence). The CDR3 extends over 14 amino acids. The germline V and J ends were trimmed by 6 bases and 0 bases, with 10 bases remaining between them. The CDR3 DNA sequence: TGTGCCAGTAGCGTACAGGGCAGCACAGATACGCAGTATTTT. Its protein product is CASSVQGSTDTQYF.

CDR3 sequence: CASSSRGTDTQYF. The CDR3 DNA is TGCGCCAGCAGCTCCCGTGGCACAGATACGCAGTATTTT. The chain combines TRBV5-1 with TRBJ2-3; D is unclear. Germline V gene data show CDR1 as SGHRS and CDR2 as YFSETQ. The V end was cut by 3 bases, the J end by 1 base, with 6 bases between. The CDR3 consists of 13 residues.

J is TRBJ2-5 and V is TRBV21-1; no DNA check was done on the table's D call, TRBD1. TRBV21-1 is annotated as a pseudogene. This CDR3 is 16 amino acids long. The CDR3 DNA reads TGTGCCAGCAGCAAAGGTCAGGGGGGCCACCAAGAGACCCAGTACTTC. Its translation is CASSKGQGGHQETQYF.

The CDR3 bases are TGTGCCAGCTACGAGGAGGGGCGGGATGAAAAACTGTTTTTT. Encoded protein: CASYEEGRDEKLFF. The chain couples TRBV28 to TRBJ1-4, with a possible D match to TRBD1 (5 bases). With 8 bases removed from V and 6 bases from J, the gap between germline ends came to 16 bases. The CDR3 runs to 14 residues. Germline CDR1 is MDHEN and CDR2 is SYDVKM. Looking up the rest from reference TRBV28 and TRBJ1-4 gives the full variable domain: DVKVTQSSRYLVKRTGEKVFLECVQDMDHENMFWYRQDPGLGLRLIYFSYDVKMKEKGDIPEGYSVSREKKERFSLILESASTNQTSMYLCASYEEGRDEKLFFGSGTQLSVL.

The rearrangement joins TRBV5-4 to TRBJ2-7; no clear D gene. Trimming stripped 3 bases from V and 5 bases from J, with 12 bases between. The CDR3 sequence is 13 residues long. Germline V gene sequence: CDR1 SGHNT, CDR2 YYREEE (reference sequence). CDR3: CASSSPSVHEQYF. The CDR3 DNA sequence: TGTGCCAGCAGCTCGCCCAGCGTTCACGAGCAGTACTTC. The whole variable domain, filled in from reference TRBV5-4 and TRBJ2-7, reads ETGVTQSPTHLIKTRGQQVTLRCSSQSGHNTVSWYQQALGQGPQFIFQYYREEENGRGNFPPRFSGLQFPNYSSELNVNALELDDSALYLCASSSPSVHEQYFGPGTRLTVT.

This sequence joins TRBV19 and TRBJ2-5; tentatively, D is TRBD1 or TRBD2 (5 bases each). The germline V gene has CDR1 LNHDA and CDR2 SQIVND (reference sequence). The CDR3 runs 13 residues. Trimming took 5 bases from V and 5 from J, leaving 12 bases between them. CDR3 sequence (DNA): TGTGCCAGTAGTCCGGGGCTGGGGGAGACCCAGTACTTC. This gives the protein CASSPGLGETQYF.

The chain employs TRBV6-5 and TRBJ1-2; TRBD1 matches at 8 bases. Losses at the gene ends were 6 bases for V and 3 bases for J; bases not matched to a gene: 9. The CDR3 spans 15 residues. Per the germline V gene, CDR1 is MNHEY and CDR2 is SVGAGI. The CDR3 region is CASSHAGQGDYGYTF. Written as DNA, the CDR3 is TGTGCCAGCAGCCACGCCGGACAGGGAGACTATGGCTACACCTTC.

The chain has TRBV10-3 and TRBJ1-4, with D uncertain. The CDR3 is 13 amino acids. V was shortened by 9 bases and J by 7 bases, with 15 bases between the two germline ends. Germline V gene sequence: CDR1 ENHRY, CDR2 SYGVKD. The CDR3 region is CAINDGAGEKLFF. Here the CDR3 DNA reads TGTGCCATAAACGACGGCGCGGGTGAAAAACTGTTTTTT.

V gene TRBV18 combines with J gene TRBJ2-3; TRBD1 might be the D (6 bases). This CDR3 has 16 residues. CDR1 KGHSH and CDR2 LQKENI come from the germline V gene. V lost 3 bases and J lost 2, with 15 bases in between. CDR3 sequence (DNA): TGTGCCAGCTCACCGAACAGGGCAGGGGCCACAGATACGCAGTATTTT. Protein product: CASSPNRAGATDTQYF.

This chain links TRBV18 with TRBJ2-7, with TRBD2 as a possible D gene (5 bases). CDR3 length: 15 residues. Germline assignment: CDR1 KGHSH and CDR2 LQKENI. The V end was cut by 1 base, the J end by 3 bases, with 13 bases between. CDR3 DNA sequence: TGTGCCAGCTCACCACTAGGGAGTTCGGACTACGAGCAGTACTTC. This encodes CASSPLGSSDYEQYF.

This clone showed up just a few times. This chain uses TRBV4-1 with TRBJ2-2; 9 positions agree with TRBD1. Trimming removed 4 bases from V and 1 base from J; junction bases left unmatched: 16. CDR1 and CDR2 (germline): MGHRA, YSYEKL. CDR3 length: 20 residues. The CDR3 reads CASSRTMAGTGWVNTGELFF. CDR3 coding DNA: TGCGCCAGCAGCCGGACTATGGCCGGGACAGGGTGGGTGAACACCGGGGAGCTGTTTTTT.

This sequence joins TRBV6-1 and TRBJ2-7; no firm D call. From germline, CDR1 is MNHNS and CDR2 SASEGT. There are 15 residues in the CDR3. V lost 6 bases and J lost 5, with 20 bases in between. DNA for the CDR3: TGTGCCAGCAGGCTCGGGCCTCTTCTGGTCGACGAGCAGTACTTC. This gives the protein CASRLGPLLVDEQYF.

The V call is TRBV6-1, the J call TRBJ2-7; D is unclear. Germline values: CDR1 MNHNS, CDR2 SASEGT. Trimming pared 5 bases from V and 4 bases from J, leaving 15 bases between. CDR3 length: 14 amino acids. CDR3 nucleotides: TGTGCCAGCAGTCCCTTGTTGGGCCTATACGAGCAGTACTTC. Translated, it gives CASSPLLGLYEQYF.

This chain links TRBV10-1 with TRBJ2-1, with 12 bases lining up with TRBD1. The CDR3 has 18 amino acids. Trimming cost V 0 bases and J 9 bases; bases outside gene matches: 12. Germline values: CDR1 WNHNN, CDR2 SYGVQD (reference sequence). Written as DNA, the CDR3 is TGCGCCAGCAGTGAGTCGACCTTCGGGACAGGGGGCTTGAGTGAGCAGTTCTTC. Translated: CASSESTFGTGGLSEQFF.

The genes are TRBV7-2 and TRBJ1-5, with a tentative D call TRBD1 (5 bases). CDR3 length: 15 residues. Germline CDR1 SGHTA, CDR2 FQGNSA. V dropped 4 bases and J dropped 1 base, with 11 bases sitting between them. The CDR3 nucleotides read TGTGCCAGCAGCTCTCGCGGGGGAAGCAATCAGCCCCAGCATTTT. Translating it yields CASSSRGGSNQPQHF.

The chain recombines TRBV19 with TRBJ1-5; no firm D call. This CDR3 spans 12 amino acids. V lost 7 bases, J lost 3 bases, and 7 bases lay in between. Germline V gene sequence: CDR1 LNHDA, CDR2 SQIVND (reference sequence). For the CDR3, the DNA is TGTGCCAGTACCTCTTACAATCAGCCCCAGCATTTT. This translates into CASTSYNQPQHF. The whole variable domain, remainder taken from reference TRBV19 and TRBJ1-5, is DGGITQSPKYLFRKEGQNVTLSCEQNLNHDAMYWYRQDPGQGLRLIYYSQIVNDFQKGDIAEGYSVSREKKESFPLTVTSAQKNPTAFYLCASTSYNQPQHFGDGTRLSIL.

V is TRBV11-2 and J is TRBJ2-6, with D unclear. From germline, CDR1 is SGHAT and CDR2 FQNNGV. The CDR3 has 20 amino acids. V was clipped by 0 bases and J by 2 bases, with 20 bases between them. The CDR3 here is CASSLDSSQVLIPGANVLTF. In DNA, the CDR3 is TGTGCCAGCAGCTTAGATAGTTCGCAGGTCCTCATTCCTGGGGCCAACGTCCTGACTTTC.

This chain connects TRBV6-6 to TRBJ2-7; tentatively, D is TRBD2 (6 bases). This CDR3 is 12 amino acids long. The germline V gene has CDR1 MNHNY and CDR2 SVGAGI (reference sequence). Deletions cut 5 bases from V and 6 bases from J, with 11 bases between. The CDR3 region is CASSPRRGEQYF. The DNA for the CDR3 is TGTGCCAGCAGTCCCCGGAGGGGCGAGCAGTACTTC.

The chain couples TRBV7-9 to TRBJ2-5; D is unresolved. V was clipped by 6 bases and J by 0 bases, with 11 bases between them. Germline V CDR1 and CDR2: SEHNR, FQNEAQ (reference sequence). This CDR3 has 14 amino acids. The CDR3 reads CASSSHAYQETQYF. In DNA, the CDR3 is TGTGCCAGCAGTTCACACGCGTACCAAGAGACCCAGTACTTC.

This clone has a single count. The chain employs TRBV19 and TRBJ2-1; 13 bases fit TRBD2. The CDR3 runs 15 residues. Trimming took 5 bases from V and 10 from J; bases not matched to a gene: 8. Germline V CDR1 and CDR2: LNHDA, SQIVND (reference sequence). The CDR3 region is CASSAPGLAGREQFF. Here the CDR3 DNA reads TGTGCCAGTAGTGCCCCGGGACTAGCGGGAAGAGAGCAGTTCTTC.

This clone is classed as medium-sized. The CDR3 DNA reads as TGTGCCAGCCACATTCAATCCACCGGGGAGCTGTTTTTT. It codes for CASHIQSTGELFF. This rearrangement joins TRBV7-9 to TRBJ2-2; D call uncertain. The CDR3 has 13 amino acids. Germline lookup yields CDR1 SEHNR and CDR2 FQNEAQ (reference sequence). The V and J ends lost 8 bases and 4 bases respectively, with 11 bases between them.

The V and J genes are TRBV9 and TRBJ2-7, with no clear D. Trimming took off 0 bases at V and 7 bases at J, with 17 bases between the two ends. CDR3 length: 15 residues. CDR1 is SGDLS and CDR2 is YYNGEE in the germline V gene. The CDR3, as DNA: TGTGCCAGCAGCGTAGGCCCATTACCACTATCGGAGCAGTACTTC. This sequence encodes CASSVGPLPLSEQYF.

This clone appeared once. CDR3: CASKKTGGYTDTQYF. In nucleotides, the CDR3 is TGTGCCAGCAAAAAGACAGGGGGCTACACAGATACGCAGTATTTT. V is TRBV5-8 and J is TRBJ2-3, with TRBD1 identical over 10 bases. Trimming cost V 6 bases and J 2 bases; bases outside gene matches: 6. This CDR3 has 15 residues. Per germline, CDR1 SGHTS and CDR2 YDEGEE.

The DNA of the CDR3 is TGTGCCAGCAGACGAGCCTACGAGCAGTACTTC. This encodes CASRRAYEQYF. The chain combines TRBV6-1 with TRBJ2-5; D is unclear. With the DNA end fitting TRBJ2-7 better, the J assignment may be wrong. Germline CDR1 MNHNS, CDR2 SASEGT. This CDR3 is 11 amino acids long.